The 20 T cell receptor beta chains presented below share a single source sample, sequenced in a study of glioma-infiltrating T cells after dendritic cell vaccination. The data were produced by immunoSEQ multiplex PCR, yet TCRdb's version contains in-frame clones alone and is incomplete. The sample has about 100,000 clones; approximately 81% are singletons. The sequenced sample was blood, obtained before dendritic cell vaccination. These receptors were collected from a human donor with glioblastoma.

This clone has only a few counts. The chain joins TRBV11-2 to TRBJ2-1, with TRBD1 identical over 10 bases. Germline loops: CDR1 SGHAT, CDR2 FQNNGV. This CDR3 is built from 15 residues. Germline trimming cut 5 bases from V and 6 bases from J; bases unmatched to any gene: 7. In DNA form, the CDR3 reads TGTGCCAGCAGCCTGGGGACAGGGGCTTTCAATGAGCAGTTCTTC. It translates to CASSLGTGAFNEQFF.

The rearrangement uses TRBV4-1 and TRBJ1-2, with D perhaps TRBD1 (6 bases). Trimming removed 0 bases at V and 8 bases at J, with 13 bases between. This CDR3 is 14 amino acids long. CDR1 MGHRA and CDR2 YSYEKL come from the germline V gene. The DNA for the CDR3 is TGCGCCAGCAGCCAAGATAGGGGGTCTAACGGCTACACCTTC. It yields the protein CASSQDRGSNGYTF.

This chain uses TRBV9 with TRBJ2-1; 9 bases align to TRBD2. Germline lookup yields CDR1 SGDLS and CDR2 YYNGEE. V gave up 6 bases and J gave up 5 bases; unmatched junction bases: 9. The CDR3 has 15 residues. CDR3 sequence (DNA): TGTGCCAGCAACGGGCGGGGGGGCCAAAACAATGAGCAGTTCTTC. It is translated as CASNGRGGQNNEQFF.

The chain is built from TRBV6-6 and TRBJ2-7, with D possibly being TRBD2 (6 bases). The CDR3 is 14 residues long. Germline lookup yields CDR1 MNHNY and CDR2 SVGAGI (reference sequence). Deletions cut 0 bases from V and 0 bases from J, with 6 bases between. The CDR3, as DNA: TGTGCCAGCAGTTACTCGACTAGCTCCTACGAGCAGTACTTC. It codes for CASSYSTSSYEQYF.

With respect to this clone: The sample carries other DNA sequences with the same CDR3. This chain uses TRBV5-1 with TRBJ1-1; a possible D gene is TRBD1 (6 bases). V was trimmed by 3 bases and J by 1 base, leaving 10 bases between them. Germline V gene data show CDR1 as SGHRS and CDR2 as YFSETQ. The CDR3 consists of 14 residues. CDR3 in DNA: TGCGCCAGCAGCTCAGGACAGCCGAACACTGAAGCTTTCTTT. This gives the protein CASSSGQPNTEAFF.

V is TRBV6-5 and J is TRBJ2-2, with D possibly being TRBD2 (5 bases). The CDR3 spans 14 residues. Trimming left V 8 bases short and J 4 bases short, with 14 bases between. Germline CDR1 is MNHEY and CDR2 is SVGAGI. This CDR3 is CASGLTGSTGELFF. The CDR3 region has the DNA TGTGCCAGCGGGCTCACGGGAAGCACCGGGGAGCTGTTTTTT.

The chain links TRBV30 to TRBJ1-2, with TRBD1 matching 8 bases. Germline CDR1 and CDR2: GTSNPN and SVGIG (reference sequence). Trimming removed 5 bases from V and 2 bases from J; junction bases left unmatched: 7. There are 14 residues in the CDR3. This CDR3 reads CAWLWTGINYGYTF. The CDR3 DNA follows: TGTGCCTGGCTATGGACAGGGATCAACTATGGCTACACCTTC. Based on the CDR3 plus reference TRBV30 and TRBJ1-2, the full variable domain is SQTIHQWPATLVQPVGSPLSLECTVEGTSNPNLYWYRQAAGRGLQLLFYSVGIGQISSEVPQNLSASRPQDRQFILSSKKLLLSDSGFYLCAWLWTGINYGYTFGSGTRLTVV.

This chain uses TRBV4-1 with TRBJ1-6, with 10 positions matching TRBD1. The length of the CDR3 is 15 residues. The germline CDR1 and CDR2 sequences are MGHRA and YSYEKL. Germline trimming cut 4 bases from V and 7 bases from J; bases unmatched to any gene: 4. The CDR3 DNA sequence: TGCGCCAGCAGCCCGGGACAGGGGCCGAATTCACCCCTCCACTTT. It encodes CASSPGQGPNSPLHF.

This clone was recorded only once. This chain links TRBV28 with TRBJ1-2, with a tentative D call TRBD1 (6 bases). The CDR3 extends over 14 amino acids. V was pared by 2 bases and J by 6 bases, with 13 bases between. Germline lookup yields CDR1 MDHEN and CDR2 SYDVKM. DNA for the CDR3: TGTGCCAGCAGTTTAAACGTCAGGGGTGATGGCTACACCTTC. This sequence encodes CASSLNVRGDGYTF.

V and J are TRBV5-4 and TRBJ2-3; tentative D call: TRBD1 (5 bases). The V gene's germline CDR1 is SGHNT and CDR2 YYREEE (reference sequence). The length of the CDR3 is 15 residues. V gave up 0 bases and J gave up 4 bases, with 12 bases separating them. Written as DNA, the CDR3 is TGTGCCAGCAGCTTGGATAGGGGTTGGCCAGATACGCAGTATTTT. As protein: CASSLDRGWPDTQYF.

This rearrangement joins TRBV30 to TRBJ2-1, with 9 nucleotides matching TRBD2. Unmatched junction bases numbered 5, after V lost 0 bases and J lost 5 bases. CDR1 and CDR2 from the germline V gene are GTSNPN and SVGIG (reference sequence). The CDR3 consists of 15 residues. CDR3 region: CAWSVLAGGDNEQFF. In DNA form, the CDR3 reads TGTGCCTGGAGTGTACTTGCGGGGGGGGACAATGAGCAGTTCTTC.

The chain recombines TRBV27 with TRBJ1-1, with 7 bases identical to TRBD1. The CDR3 is made up of 16 amino acids. Trimming removed 5 bases from V and 4 bases from J; junction bases left unmatched: 13. CDR1 and CDR2 from the germline V gene are MNHEY and SMNVEV (reference sequence). CDR3 loop: CASSRLLTGEITEAFF. The CDR3, as DNA: TGTGCCAGCAGTCGCCTCCTCACAGGGGAGATCACTGAAGCTTTCTTT.

A single count supports this clone. The chain carries TRBV6-6 and TRBJ2-6; weak D call: TRBD1 (6 bases). The CDR3 sequence is 15 residues long. CDR1 MNHNY and CDR2 SVGAGI come from the germline V gene (reference sequence). The germline V and J ends were trimmed by 3 bases and 4 bases, with 10 bases remaining between them. DNA of the CDR3: TGTGCCAGCAGTTATTCCGGGACAGGGGCCAACGTCCTGACTTTC. Its translation: CASSYSGTGANVLTF.

The gene calls are TRBV5-1 and TRBJ2-2; 7 nucleotides match TRBD1. The CDR3 spans 15 residues. The germline gives CDR1 SGHRS, CDR2 YFSETQ. J lost 1 base, V lost 4 bases, and 4 bases had no gene match. CDR3 in amino acids: CASSERTGNTGELFF. The CDR3 region has the DNA TGCGCCAGCAGCGAAAGGACAGGGAACACCGGGGAGCTGTTTTTT.

V and J are TRBV9 and TRBJ2-1; 9 bases line up with TRBD2. The V segment lost 0 bases and the J segment 4 bases; nucleotides outside the gene matches: 8. This CDR3 is 17 amino acids long. CDR1 is SGDLS, CDR2 YYNGEE, per germline. The CDR3 here is CASSVGPLAGLYNEQFF. Written as DNA, the CDR3 is TGTGCCAGCAGCGTAGGCCCGCTAGCGGGACTATACAATGAGCAGTTCTTC.

V and J are TRBV27 and TRBJ2-7; 7 positions match TRBD2. Losses at the gene ends were 3 bases for V and 6 bases for J; bases not matched to a gene: 8. Germline-derived CDR1 and CDR2 are MNHEY and SMNVEV (reference sequence). This CDR3 contains 14 residues. CDR3 residues: CASSFSGSLAEQYF. CDR3 coding DNA: TGTGCCAGCAGTTTTAGCGGGTCACTGGCCGAGCAGTACTTC.

J is TRBJ1-2 and V is TRBV19; TRBD1 agrees at 10 bases. CDR1 and CDR2 (germline): LNHDA, SQIVND (reference sequence). CDR3 length equals 15 residues. V gave up 1 base and J gave up 8 bases; unmatched junction bases: 7. The CDR3 coding sequence is TGTGCCAGTAGTATAGGGGGACAGGGGACAGGAGGCTACACCTTC. This sequence encodes CASSIGGQGTGGYTF.

The CDR3 loop is CASSPKTGSNYGYTF. DNA for the CDR3: TGTGCCAGCAGTCCGAAGACAGGATCTAACTATGGCTACACCTTC. The chain recombines TRBV6-6 with TRBJ1-2, with D possibly matching TRBD1 (6 bases). V shed 5 bases and J shed 0 bases, with 13 bases lying between them. Germline lookup yields CDR1 MNHNY and CDR2 SVGAGI (reference sequence). This CDR3 has 15 amino acids.

Only one count was recorded for this clone. The gene calls are TRBV5-1 and TRBJ1-2; D is perhaps TRBD1 (5 bases). The CDR3 spans 16 residues. Germline V gene data show CDR1 as SGHRS and CDR2 as YFSETQ. Trimming removed 3 bases at V and 0 bases at J, with 15 bases between. The CDR3 DNA reads TGCGCCAGCAGCTCCGGGGAGGGGCGTCCTAACTATGGCTACACCTTC. Protein product: CASSSGEGRPNYGYTF.

This clone was found once. The rearrangement joins TRBV11-1 to TRBJ2-3, with unresolved D. This CDR3 has 11 residues. Trimming took off 5 bases at V and 3 bases at J, with 3 bases between the two ends. Germline assignment: CDR1 SGHAT and CDR2 FQDESV (reference sequence). This CDR3 reads CASSTTDTQYF. DNA for the CDR3: TGTGCCAGCAGCACTACAGATACGCAGTATTTT.